This TCR beta chain was retrieved from a study of shared clonotypes between healthy human individuals. Study details: Used for every donor were three CD4 naive, three CD4 memory, two CD8 naive and one CD8 memory plate.

Overall study findings and caveats: Memory subsets generally showed lower estimated richness than naive subsets.

Assay: immunoSEQ multiplex PCR; the TCRdb copy retains only in-frame clones and omits some. The sample records just over 2,000,000 clones, over 85% being singletons. CDR3 size: 14 residues. Germline V gene lookup returns CDR1 MNHEY and CDR2 SMNVEV (reference sequence). With 7 bases removed from V and 4 bases from J, the gap between germline ends came to 16 bases. Subsets obtained from CD4+ cells comprised CD45RA+ naive and CD45RA-negative memory cells. As concerns this clone: The antigen is undetermined.

J is TRBJ1-1 and V is TRBV27; D possibly corresponds to TRBD1 (5 bases). This TCR derives from a man aged 18 to 30 in good health. The sequencing sample was made of naive CD4+ T cells sorted from blood. Subset defined: CD45RA+ positively selected. The CDR3 here is CASTFRDRPTEAFF. CDR3 in DNA: TGTGCCAGCACATTTCGGGACCGCCCCACTGAAGCTTTCTTT.